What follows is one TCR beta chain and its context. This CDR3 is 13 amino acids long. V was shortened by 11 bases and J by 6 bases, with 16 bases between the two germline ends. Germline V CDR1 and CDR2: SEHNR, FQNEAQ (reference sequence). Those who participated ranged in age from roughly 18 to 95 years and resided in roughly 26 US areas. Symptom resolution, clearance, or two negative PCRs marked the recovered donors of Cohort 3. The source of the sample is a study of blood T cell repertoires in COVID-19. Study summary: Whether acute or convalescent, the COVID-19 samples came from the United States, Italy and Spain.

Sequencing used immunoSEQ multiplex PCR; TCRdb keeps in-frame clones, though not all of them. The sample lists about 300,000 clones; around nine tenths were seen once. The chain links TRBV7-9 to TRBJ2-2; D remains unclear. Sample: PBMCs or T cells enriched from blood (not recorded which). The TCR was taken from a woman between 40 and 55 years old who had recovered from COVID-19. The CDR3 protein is CAHPFGSPGELFF. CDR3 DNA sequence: TGTGCCCACCCCTTCGGGTCCCCCGGGGAGCTGTTTTTT.